These T cell receptor beta chains were read from a single sample in a study of shared clonotypes between healthy human individuals. Produced via immunoSEQ multiplex PCR; TCRdb's table is partial and in-frame only. The sample contains some 1,400,000 clones, around 95% of which appear only once. The sequencing input was naive CD4+ T cells sorted from blood. These receptors were collected from a man aged 30 to 39 in good health. Each CDR3 is given with its conserved first and last residue. Each record gives: V gene, J gene, clone size, D gene, CDR3 protein, CDR3 DNA. The D gene is left open where the match is weak. For some rows the clone size is stated as once, few or many, or as a class when expanded; others skip it.

TRBV28,TRBJ2-2,-,TRBD1,CASSLYGTGGTGELFF,TGTGCCAGCAGTTTATATGGGACAGGGGGCACCGGGGAGCTGTTTTTT
TRBV7-8,TRBJ2-2,-,-,CASSTRSGVTGELFF,TGTGCCAGCAGCACCAGATCAGGGGTCACCGGGGAGCTGTTTTTT
TRBV7-2,TRBJ2-1,-,TRBD2,CASTVTSGYNEQFF,TGTGCCAGCACTGTGACTAGCGGATACAATGAGCAGTTCTTC
TRBV7-9,TRBJ1-1,once,-,CASSLKVGLPGTEAFF,TGTGCCAGCAGCTTAAAGGTGGGGCTCCCGGGCACTGAAGCTTTCTTT
TRBV5-1,TRBJ2-2,-,TRBD2,CASSFSGRAGNTGELFF,TGCGCCAGCAGCTTTAGCGGGAGGGCCGGGAACACCGGGGAGCTGTTTTTT
TRBV5-1,TRBJ2-5,-,TRBD2,CASSFSLAVRETQYF,TGCGCCAGCAGCTTTAGTCTAGCGGTCCGGGAGACCCAGTACTTC
TRBV5-6,TRBJ1-5,-,TRBD1,CASSPMTGGGQPQHF,TGTGCCAGCAGCCCGATGACAGGGGGCGGTCAGCCCCAGCATTTT
TRBV29-1,TRBJ2-1,-,-,CSVPKNAGGNEQFF,TGCAGCGTTCCAAAAAATGCAGGGGGGAATGAGCAGTTCTTC
TRBV5-4,TRBJ2-2,-,-,CASRPRDRTGELFF,TGTGCCAGCAGACCCCGGGACCGCACCGGGGAGCTGTTTTTT
TRBV6-1,TRBJ1-2,-,-,CASSRVANYGYTF,TGTGCCAGCAGTAGGGTGGCTAACTATGGCTACACCTTC
TRBV28,TRBJ2-1,-,-,CASSPLRGQRSYNEQFF,TGTGCCAGCAGTCCCCTGAGGGGACAACGCTCCTACAATGAGCAGTTCTTC
TRBV7-2,TRBJ2-7,once,TRBD1,CASSRTGALTPYEQYF,TGTGCCAGCAGTAGGACAGGGGCCCTAACCCCCTACGAGCAGTACTTC
TRBV7-9,TRBJ2-3,-,-,CASSNPTDDFFLDTQYF,TGTGCCAGCAGCAACCCGACGGATGATTTTTTTTTAGATACGCAGTATTTT
TRBV5-6,TRBJ2-7,-,-,CASSLGRTYEQYF,TGTGCCAGCAGCTTAGGGAGGACCTACGAGCAGTACTTC
TRBV6-6,TRBJ2-7,-,-,CASSYSVRGEQYF,TGTGCCAGCAGTTACTCCGTCAGGGGCGAGCAGTACTTC
TRBV30,TRBJ2-1,-,TRBD1,CAWAFWTGTSYNEQFF,TGTGCCTGGGCTTTCTGGACAGGGACGTCCTACAATGAGCAGTTCTTC
TRBV5-1,TRBJ2-1,once,TRBD1,CASSVTGQDYNEQFF,TGCGCCAGCAGCGTAACGGGACAGGACTACAATGAGCAGTTCTTC
TRBV6-1,TRBJ1-3,-,-,CASSPRPSGNTIYF,TGTGCCAGCAGTCCGCGACCTTCTGGAAACACCATATATTTT